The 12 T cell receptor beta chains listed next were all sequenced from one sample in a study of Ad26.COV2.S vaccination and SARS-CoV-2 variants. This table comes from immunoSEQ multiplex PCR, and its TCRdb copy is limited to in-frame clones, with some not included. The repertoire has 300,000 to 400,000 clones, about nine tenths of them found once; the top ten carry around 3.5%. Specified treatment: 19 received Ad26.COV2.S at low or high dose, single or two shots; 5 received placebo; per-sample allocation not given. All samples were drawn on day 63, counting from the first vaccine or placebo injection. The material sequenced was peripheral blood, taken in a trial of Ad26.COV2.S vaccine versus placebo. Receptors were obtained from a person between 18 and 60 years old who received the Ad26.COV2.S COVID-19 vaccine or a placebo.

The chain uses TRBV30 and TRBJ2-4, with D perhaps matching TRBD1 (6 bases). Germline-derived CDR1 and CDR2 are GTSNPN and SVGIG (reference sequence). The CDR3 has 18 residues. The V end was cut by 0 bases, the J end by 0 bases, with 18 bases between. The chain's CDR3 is CAWSVGQRYRLAKNIQYF. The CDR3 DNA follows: TGTGCCTGGAGTGTAGGACAGCGATACCGACTAGCCAAAAACATTCAGTACTTC.

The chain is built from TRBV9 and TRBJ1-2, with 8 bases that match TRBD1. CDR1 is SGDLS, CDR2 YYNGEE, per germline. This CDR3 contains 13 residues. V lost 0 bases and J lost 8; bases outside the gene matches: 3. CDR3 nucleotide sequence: TGTGCCAGCAGCGTAGGGGGGACAGGCGGCTACACCTTC. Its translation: CASSVGGTGGYTF.

The DNA for the CDR3 is TGCGCCAGCAGCCAAGATTCGCAGCCTTACAATGAGCAGTTCTTC. Its protein product is CASSQDSQPYNEQFF. The chain joins TRBV4-1 to TRBJ2-1; D gene unclear. The CDR3 extends over 15 amino acids. The ends were cut back, 0 bases at V and 4 bases at J, with 10 bases in the middle. In germline, CDR1 is MGHRA, CDR2 YSYEKL.

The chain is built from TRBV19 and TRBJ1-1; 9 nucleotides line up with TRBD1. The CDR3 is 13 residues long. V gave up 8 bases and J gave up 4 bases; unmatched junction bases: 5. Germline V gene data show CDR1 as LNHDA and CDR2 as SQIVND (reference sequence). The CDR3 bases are TGTGCCAGTCTACAGGGGGCAGGCACTGAAGCTTTCTTT. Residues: CASLQGAGTEAFF.

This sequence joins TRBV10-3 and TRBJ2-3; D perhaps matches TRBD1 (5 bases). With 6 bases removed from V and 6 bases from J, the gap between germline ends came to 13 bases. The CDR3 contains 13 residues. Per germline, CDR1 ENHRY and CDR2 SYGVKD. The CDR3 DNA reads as TGTGCCATCAGCATACAGGTTGTGGATACGCAGTATTTT. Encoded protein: CAISIQVVDTQYF.

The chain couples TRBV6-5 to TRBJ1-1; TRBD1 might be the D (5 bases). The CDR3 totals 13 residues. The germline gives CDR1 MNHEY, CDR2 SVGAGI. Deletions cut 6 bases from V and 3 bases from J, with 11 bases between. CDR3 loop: CASRPGQHTEAFF. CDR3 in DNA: TGTGCCAGCAGACCGGGGCAGCACACTGAAGCTTTCTTT.

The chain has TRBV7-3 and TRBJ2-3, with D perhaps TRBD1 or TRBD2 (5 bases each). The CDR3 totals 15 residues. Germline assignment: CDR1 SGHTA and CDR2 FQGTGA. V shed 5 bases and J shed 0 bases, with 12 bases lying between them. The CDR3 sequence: CASSQAGTSTDTQYF. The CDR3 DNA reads TGTGCCAGCAGCCAAGCTGGGACGAGCACAGATACGCAGTATTTT. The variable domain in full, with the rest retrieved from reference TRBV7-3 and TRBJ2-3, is GAGVSQTPSNKVTEKGKYVELRCDPISGHTALYWYRQSLGQGPEFLIYFQGTGAADDSGLPNDRFFAVRPEGSVSTLKIQRTERGDSAVYLCASSQAGTSTDTQYFGPGTRLTVL.

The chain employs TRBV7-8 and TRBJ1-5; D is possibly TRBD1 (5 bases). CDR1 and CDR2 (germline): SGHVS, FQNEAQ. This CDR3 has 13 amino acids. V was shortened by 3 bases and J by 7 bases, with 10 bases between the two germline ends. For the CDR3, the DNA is TGTGCCAGCAGCTTGGGGGGTCAACAGCCCCAGCATTTT. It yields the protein CASSLGGQQPQHF.

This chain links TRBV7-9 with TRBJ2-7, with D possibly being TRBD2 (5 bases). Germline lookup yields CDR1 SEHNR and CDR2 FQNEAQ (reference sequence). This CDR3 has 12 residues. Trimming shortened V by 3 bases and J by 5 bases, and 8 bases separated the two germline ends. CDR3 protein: CASSFIGDEQYF. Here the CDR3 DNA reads TGTGCCAGCAGCTTTATCGGGGACGAGCAGTACTTC.

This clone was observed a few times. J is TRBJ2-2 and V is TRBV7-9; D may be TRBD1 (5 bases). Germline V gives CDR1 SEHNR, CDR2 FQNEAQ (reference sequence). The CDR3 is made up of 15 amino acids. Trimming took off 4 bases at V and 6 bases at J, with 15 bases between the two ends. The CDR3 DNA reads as TGTGCCAGCAGCTCCTTATCCCAGGGCCCCGGGGAGCTGTTTTTT. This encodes CASSSLSQGPGELFF.

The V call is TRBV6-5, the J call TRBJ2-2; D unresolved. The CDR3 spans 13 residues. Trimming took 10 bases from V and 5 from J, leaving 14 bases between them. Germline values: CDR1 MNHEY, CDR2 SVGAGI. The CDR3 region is CATSTVATGELFF. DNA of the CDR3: TGTGCCACCTCGACGGTTGCAACCGGGGAGCTGTTTTTT.

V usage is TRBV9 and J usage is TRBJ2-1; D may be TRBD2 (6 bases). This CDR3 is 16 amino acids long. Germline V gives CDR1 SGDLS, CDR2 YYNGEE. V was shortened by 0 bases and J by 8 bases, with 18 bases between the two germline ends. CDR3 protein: CASSVGRWGRIDEQFF. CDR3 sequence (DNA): TGTGCCAGCAGCGTAGGGAGGTGGGGGAGGATAGATGAGCAGTTCTTC.